This TCR beta chain was recovered during a study of tumor-infiltrating lymphocytes in primary liver carcinoma. The template, roughly 510 ng total RNA, yielded TCR beta cDNA made with a constant-region primer. Libraries for TCR beta were built through three nested multiplex PCR rounds, which together made up a slightly modified ARM-PCR procedure. The study ran its first two PCR rounds for approximately 10 cycles each, using TRBV1-TRBV30 forward primers and a C-beta reverse primer. Using its own MiXCR run on the multiplex PCR reads, TCRdb lists one record per CDR3 protein. The sample holds 250,000 to 400,000 distinct CDR3 sequences, more than 55% seen once. The germline V gene has CDR1 MNHEY and CDR2 SVGEGT. CDR3 length: 17 residues. With 1 base removed from V and 2 bases from J, the gap between germline ends came to 14 bases. Concerning this clonotype itself: Its antigen is undetermined.

General study findings and limits: Overlap between tumor regions exceeded overlap of tumor with adjacent tissue or blood.

The study extracted blood RNA from unsorted whole blood and also extracted germline DNA. The clonotype was recovered from a man aged 40-50 years with primary liver carcinoma and hepatitis B virus infection. The V and J genes are TRBV6-2 or TRBV6-3 and TRBJ2-2, with D unclear. Sequenced sample: peripheral blood. The CDR3 DNA sequence: TGTGCCAGCAGTTACTGGAGTAGCCTACTAAACACCGGGGAGCTGTTTTTT. Amino acids: CASSYWSSLLNTGELFF.